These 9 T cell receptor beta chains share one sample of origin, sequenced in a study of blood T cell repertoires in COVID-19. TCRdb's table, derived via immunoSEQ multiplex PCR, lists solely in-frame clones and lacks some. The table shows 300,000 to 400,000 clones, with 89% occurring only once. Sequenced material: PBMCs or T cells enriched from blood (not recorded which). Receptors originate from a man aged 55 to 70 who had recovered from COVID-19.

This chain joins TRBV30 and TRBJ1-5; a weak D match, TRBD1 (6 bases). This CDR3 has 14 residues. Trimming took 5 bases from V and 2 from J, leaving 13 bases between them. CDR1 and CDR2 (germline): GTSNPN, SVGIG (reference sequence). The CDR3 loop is CAWAGSGGNQPQHF. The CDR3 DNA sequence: TGTGCCTGGGCGGGGTCAGGGGGCAATCAGCCCCAGCATTTT.

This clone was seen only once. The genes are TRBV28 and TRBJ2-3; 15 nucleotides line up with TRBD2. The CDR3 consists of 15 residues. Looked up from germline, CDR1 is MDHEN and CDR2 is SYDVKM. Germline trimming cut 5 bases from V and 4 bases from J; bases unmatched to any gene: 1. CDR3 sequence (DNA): TGTGCCAGCAGTGGACTAGCGGGAGGGCCAGATACGCAGTATTTT. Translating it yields CASSGLAGGPDTQYF. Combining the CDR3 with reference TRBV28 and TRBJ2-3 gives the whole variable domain DVKVTQSSRYLVKRTGEKVFLECVQDMDHENMFWYRQDPGLGLRLIYFSYDVKMKEKGDIPEGYSVSREKKERFSLILESASTNQTSMYLCASSGLAGGPDTQYFGPGTRLTVL.

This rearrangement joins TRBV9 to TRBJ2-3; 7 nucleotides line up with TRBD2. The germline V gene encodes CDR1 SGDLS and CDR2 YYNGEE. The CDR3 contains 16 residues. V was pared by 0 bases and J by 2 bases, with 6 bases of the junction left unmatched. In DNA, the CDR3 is TGTGCCAGCAGCGTAGGAGGCGGGAGTTACACAGATACGCAGTATTTT. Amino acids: CASSVGGGSYTDTQYF.

CDR3 sequence (DNA): TGTGCCAGCTCATCGCTTCCAGCTAGAAAAGATACGCAGTATTTT. It yields the protein CASSSLPARKDTQYF. The chain joins TRBV18 to TRBJ2-3, with unresolved D. The CDR3 consists of 15 residues. V was pared by 5 bases and J by 5 bases, with 17 bases between. Per germline, CDR1 KGHSH and CDR2 LQKENI.

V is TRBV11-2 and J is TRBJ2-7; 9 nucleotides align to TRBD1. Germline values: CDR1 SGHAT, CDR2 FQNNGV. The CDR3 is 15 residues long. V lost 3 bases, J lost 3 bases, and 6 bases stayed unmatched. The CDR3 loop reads CASSFNSGQGYEQYF. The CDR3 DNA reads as TGTGCCAGCAGCTTCAACTCGGGACAGGGCTACGAGCAGTACTTC. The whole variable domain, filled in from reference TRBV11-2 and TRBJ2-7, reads EAGVAQSPRYKIIEKRQSVAFWCNPISGHATLYWYQQILGQGPKLLIQFQNNGVVDDSQLPKDRFSAERLKGVDSTLKIQPAKLEDSAVYLCASSFNSGQGYEQYFGPGTRLTVT.

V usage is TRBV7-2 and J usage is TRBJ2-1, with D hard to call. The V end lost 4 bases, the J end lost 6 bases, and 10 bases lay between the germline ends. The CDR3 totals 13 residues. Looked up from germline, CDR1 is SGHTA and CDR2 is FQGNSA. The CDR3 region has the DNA TGTGCCAGCAGCTATGGGCAGGCCAATGAGCAGTTCTTC. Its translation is CASSYGQANEQFF.

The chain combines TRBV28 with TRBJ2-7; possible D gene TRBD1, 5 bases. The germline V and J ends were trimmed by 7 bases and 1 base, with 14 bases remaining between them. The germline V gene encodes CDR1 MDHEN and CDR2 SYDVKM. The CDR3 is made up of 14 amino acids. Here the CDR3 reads CASTFPQGSYEQYF. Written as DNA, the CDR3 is TGTGCCAGCACCTTCCCTCAGGGTTCCTACGAGCAGTACTTC.

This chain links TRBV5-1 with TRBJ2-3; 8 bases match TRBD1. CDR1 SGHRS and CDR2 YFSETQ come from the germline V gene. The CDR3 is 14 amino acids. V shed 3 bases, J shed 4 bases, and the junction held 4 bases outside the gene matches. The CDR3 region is CASSSPTGADTQYF. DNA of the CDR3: TGCGCCAGCAGCTCGCCGACAGGGGCAGATACGCAGTATTTT.

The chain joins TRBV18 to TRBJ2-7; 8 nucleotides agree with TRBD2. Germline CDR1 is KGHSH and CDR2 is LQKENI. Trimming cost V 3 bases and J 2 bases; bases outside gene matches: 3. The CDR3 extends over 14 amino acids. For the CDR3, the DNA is TGTGCCAGCTCACCTGCAGCGGGAGCCTACGAGCAGTACTTC. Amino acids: CASSPAAGAYEQYF.